The 22 T cell receptor beta chains below were found in one sample sequenced in a study of CD8+ T cells in alopecia areata. The sequencing template was cDNA reverse transcribed from extracted RNA. Here immunoSEQ multiplex PCR was the method, and the copy in TCRdb shows in-frame clones only, minus some. The sample contains 150,000 to 200,000 clones, roughly 50% of which appear only once. Sequenced: CD4+ T cells sorted from blood. The receptors stem from a human donor in good health.

The chain employs TRBV6-6 and TRBJ2-1, with 10 bases lining up with TRBD2. J was trimmed by 5 bases and V by 4 bases; bases with no gene match: 5. Germline CDR1 and CDR2: MNHNY and SVGAGI (reference sequence). CDR3 length equals 15 residues. CDR3 region: CASSFTSGMNNEQFF. DNA for the CDR3: TGTGCCAGCAGTTTTACTAGCGGGATGAACAATGAGCAGTTCTTC.

The table lists this clone with a few counts. The chain joins TRBV5-4 to TRBJ2-5, with D uncertain. V lost 2 bases, J lost 3 bases, and 11 bases lay in between. The CDR3 contains 14 residues. Germline CDR1 and CDR2: SGHNT and YYREEE (reference sequence). The CDR3 DNA follows: TGTGCCAGCAGCTTTGATTTTTCTAAAGAGACCCAGTACTTC. As protein: CASSFDFSKETQYF.

This clone was detected only a few times. This sequence joins TRBV28 and TRBJ2-7, with 11 nucleotides matching TRBD2. The CDR3 sequence is 15 residues long. V gave up 7 bases and J gave up 0 bases; unmatched junction bases: 5. Germline V lookup: CDR1 MDHEN, CDR2 SYDVKM. The CDR3 reads CASKKGTSGSYEQYF. Here the CDR3 DNA reads TGTGCCAGCAAAAAAGGGACTAGCGGCTCCTACGAGCAGTACTTC.

The chain has TRBV29-1 and TRBJ2-7; 9 bases align to TRBD2. Trimming cost V 4 bases and J 5 bases; bases outside gene matches: 6. Germline CDR1 reads SQVTM; CDR2 reads ANQGSEA. The CDR3 totals 13 residues. CDR3 sequence: CSVGLAGRHEQYF. CDR3 nucleotides: TGCAGCGTTGGTCTAGCGGGACGACACGAGCAGTACTTC.

V usage is TRBV30 and J usage is TRBJ2-7; the match to TRBD2 covers 9 bases. There are 14 residues in the CDR3. Germline CDR1 is GTSNPN and CDR2 is SVGIG (reference sequence). J lost 4 bases, V lost 7 bases, and 11 bases had no gene match. The CDR3 loop reads CASAWRREGYEQYF. As DNA, the CDR3 is TGTGCCTCCGCATGGCGGCGGGAGGGGTACGAGCAGTACTTC.

As DNA, the CDR3 is TGTGCCAGCAGGAGGGACGCCTACGAGCAGTACTTC. This gives the protein CASRRDAYEQYF. The V and J genes are TRBV2 and TRBJ2-7, with D perhaps TRBD1 or TRBD2 (5 bases each). The CDR3 runs to 12 residues. Germline loops: CDR1 SNHLY, CDR2 FYNNEI. V lost 6 bases and J 2 bases, leaving 8 bases between the germline ends. Full variable domain (missing parts from reference TRBV2 and TRBJ2-7): EPEVTQTPSHQVTQMGQEVILRCVPISNHLYFYWYRQILGQKVEFLVSFYNNEISEKSEIFDDQFSVERPDGSNFTLKIRSTKLEDSAMYFCASRRDAYEQYFGPGTRLTVT.

V usage is TRBV20-1 and J usage is TRBJ2-7; D uncertain. The CDR3 runs 11 residues. In germline, CDR1 is DFQATT, CDR2 SNEGSKA (reference sequence). V was trimmed by 1 base and J by 2 bases, leaving 3 bases between them. Written as DNA, the CDR3 is TGCAGTGCTAGAGGGGCCTACGAGCAGTACTTC. Its protein is CSARGAYEQYF.

This clone was picked up a small number of times. The gene calls are TRBV6-1 and TRBJ2-7, with 12 nucleotides matching TRBD1. CDR1 is MNHNS, CDR2 SASEGT, per germline. CDR3 length: 15 amino acids. Trimming cost V 4 bases and J 4 bases; bases outside gene matches: 5. CDR3: CASSGGTGGKYEQYF. The CDR3 bases are TGTGCCAGCAGTGGGGGGACAGGGGGCAAATACGAGCAGTACTTC.

V and J are TRBV6-4 and TRBJ1-1; D remains unclear. V gave up 4 bases and J gave up 3 bases, with 9 bases separating them. This CDR3 has 13 residues. Germline CDR1 reads MRHNA; CDR2 reads SNTAGT. This CDR3 is CASSVREYTEAFF. For the CDR3, the DNA is TGTGCCAGCAGTGTACGGGAGTACACTGAAGCTTTCTTT.

This clone appeared a single time. V is TRBV28 and J is TRBJ2-5, with D possibly being TRBD1 (5 bases). CDR1 MDHEN and CDR2 SYDVKM come from the germline V gene. Trimming removed 5 bases from V and 7 bases from J, with 17 bases in between. This CDR3 has 14 amino acids. CDR3: CASSIRLGLGTQYF. The CDR3 DNA sequence: TGTGCCAGCAGTATCCGCCTGGGGCTGGGGACCCAGTACTTC.

This sequence joins TRBV4-1 and TRBJ2-2; D ambiguous. The CDR3 sequence is 15 residues long. Trimming stripped 0 bases from V and 5 bases from J, with 10 bases between. Per the germline V gene, CDR1 is MGHRA and CDR2 is YSYEKL. CDR3 DNA: TGCGCCAGCAGCCAAGACCTCGCCCGGACCGGGGAGCTGTTTTTT. Its translation: CASSQDLARTGELFF.

The chain has TRBV7-9 and TRBJ2-5; no clear D. Per germline, CDR1 SEHNR and CDR2 FQNEAQ (reference sequence). The CDR3 spans 13 residues. Trimming took 3 bases from V and 1 from J, leaving 6 bases between them. CDR3 DNA: TGTGCCAGCAGCTTCCCTTCCCAAGAGACCCAGTACTTC. Its protein product is CASSFPSQETQYF.

The chain couples TRBV30 to TRBJ1-5, with a possible D match to TRBD1 (5 bases). Germline V gene sequence: CDR1 GTSNPN, CDR2 SVGIG (reference sequence). Between the trimmed V and J ends, which lost 1 base and 10 bases, there was a span of 14 bases. This CDR3 is 13 amino acids long. The CDR3 region is CAWSGQGPLPQHF. The CDR3 bases are TGTGCCTGGAGTGGGCAGGGCCCCCTTCCCCAGCATTTT.

As for this clone: The same CDR3 arises from other DNA sequences in this sample as well. V gene TRBV15 combines with J gene TRBJ1-2, with a possible D match to TRBD1 (5 bases). V lost 1 base, J lost 4 bases, and 7 bases lay in between. CDR3 length: 13 amino acids. Germline V lookup: CDR1 LNHNV, CDR2 YYDKDF (reference sequence). CDR3 in DNA: TGTGCCACCAGCAGAGGGGGGGGCTATGGCTACACCTTC. Translated, it gives CATSRGGGYGYTF.

On this clone itself: Other nucleotide sequences from this sample produce the same CDR3. V is TRBV15 and J is TRBJ2-2; no firm D call. CDR1 and CDR2 from the germline V gene are LNHNV and YYDKDF (reference sequence). V shed 0 bases and J shed 6 bases, with 5 bases lying between them. The CDR3 contains 13 residues. The CDR3 is CATSRDYAGELFF. CDR3 in DNA: TGTGCCACCAGCAGAGACTATGCCGGGGAGCTGTTTTTT.

This rearrangement joins TRBV5-1 to TRBJ2-7; TRBD1 agrees at 8 bases. Losses at the gene ends were 3 bases for V and 2 bases for J; bases not matched to a gene: 10. Germline V gives CDR1 SGHRS, CDR2 YFSETQ. The CDR3 has 16 amino acids. CDR3 bases: TGCGCCAGCAGCTCTCCGGGACAGGATGTTACCTACGAGCAGTACTTC. Protein: CASSSPGQDVTYEQYF.

This clone has just one count. The chain uses TRBV29-1 and TRBJ2-3; a possible D gene is TRBD2 (5 bases). CDR1 is SQVTM and CDR2 is ANQGSEA in the germline V gene. V gave up 5 bases and J gave up 4 bases, with 7 bases separating them. The CDR3 length is 11 residues. The CDR3 here is CSVHGADTQYF. CDR3 nucleotides: TGCAGCGTTCACGGGGCAGATACGCAGTATTTT.

This clone was detected many times. J is TRBJ1-1 and V is TRBV5-1; 8 positions match TRBD1. Germline V gene sequence: CDR1 SGHRS, CDR2 YFSETQ. CDR3 size: 16 residues. Trimming at V came to 0 bases and at J to 2 bases, leaving 6 bases not matched to a gene. The CDR3 region is CASSLGQGAGNTEAFF. CDR3 bases: TGCGCCAGCAGCTTGGGGCAGGGGGCGGGAAACACTGAAGCTTTCTTT. The full variable domain, in which reference TRBV5-1 and TRBJ1-1 provide the parts outside the CDR3, is KAGVTQTPRYLIKTRGQQVTLSCSPISGHRSVSWYQQTPGQGLQFLFEYFSETQRNKGNFPGRFSGRQFSNSRSEMNVSTLELGDSALYLCASSLGQGAGNTEAFFGQGTRLTVV.

This rearrangement joins TRBV25-1 to TRBJ1-1, with D unclear. This CDR3 spans 13 amino acids. The V and J ends lost 3 bases and 1 base respectively, with 6 bases between them. Germline CDR1 is MGHDK and CDR2 is SYGVNS. The chain's CDR3 is CASSDRTNTEAFF. The CDR3 DNA reads TGTGCCAGCAGTGACAGAACGAACACTGAAGCTTTCTTT.

This clone was seen only a few times. The chain links TRBV27 to TRBJ2-6, with D unresolved. Between the trimmed V and J ends, which lost 6 bases and 0 bases, there was a span of 3 bases. Germline CDR1 reads MNHEY; CDR2 reads SMNVEV (reference sequence). This CDR3 has 13 residues. CDR3: CASRVSGANVLTF. The DNA for the CDR3 is TGTGCCAGCAGGGTCTCTGGGGCCAACGTCCTGACTTTC.

This clone has more than one count but fewer than ten. The rearrangement uses TRBV14 and TRBJ1-4; D uncertain. Germline V CDR1 and CDR2: SGHDN, FVKESK. Trimming left V 4 bases short and J 0 bases short, with 15 bases between. The CDR3 contains 17 residues. The CDR3 is CASSPSEGTATNEKLFF. DNA of the CDR3: TGTGCCAGCAGCCCGTCAGAAGGCACTGCAACTAATGAAAAACTGTTTTTT.

The chain joins TRBV7-3 to TRBJ2-1; D remains ambiguous. The CDR3 spans 12 residues. V was clipped by 0 bases and J by 7 bases, with 4 bases between them. Germline assignment: CDR1 SGHTA and CDR2 FQGTGA. The chain's CDR3 is CASSLTANEQFF. CDR3 bases: TGTGCCAGCAGCTTAACAGCTAATGAGCAGTTCTTC.